This T cell receptor beta chain was identified in a study of CD8+ T cells in alopecia areata. About this clone: Its matching antigen is unknown.

Extracted from the samples, RNA was reverse transcribed into cDNA to serve as the sequencing template. The method was immunoSEQ multiplex PCR; TCRdb's version includes in-frame clones alone and lacks a portion of them. The data show roughly 210,000 clones, approximately 40% seen once. General study results and limits: Sequenced scalp T cells also include alphabeta T cells resident in normal skin. Numerous expanded lesional clones remained in scalp and blood during tofacitinib.

CDR1 and CDR2 from the germline V gene are SGHVS and FQNEAQ. V was cut by 7 bases and J by 7 bases, with 19 bases left in between. The CDR3 sequence is 14 residues long. The treatment was: oral pan-JAK inhibitor, 5-10 mg twice daily. The researchers isolated CD4+ and CD8+ T cells from PBMCs by sorting. This receptor was obtained from a human donor with alopecia areata. The chain uses TRBV7-8 and TRBJ1-1; D may be TRBD1 (6 bases). The sequences come from CD4+ T cells sorted from blood, collected at approximately week 37, from a patient treated with tofacitinib. The CDR3 nucleotides are TGTGCCAGCACCGCTACAGGGCAGAACGGTGAAGCTTTCTTT. This sequence encodes CASTATGQNGEAFF. Drawing the rest from reference TRBV7-8 and TRBJ1-1, the complete variable domain is GAGVSQSPRYKVAKRGQDVALRCDPISGHVSLFWYQQALGQGPEFLTYFQNEAQLDKSGLPSDRFFAERPEGSVSTLKIQRTQQEDSAVYLCASTATGQNGEAFFGQGTRLTVV.